Presented here are 25 T cell receptor beta chains from one specimen sequenced in a study of PD-1 blockade in mismatch repair-deficient tumors. TCRdb's copy holds only in-frame clones and misses some; the assay was immunoSEQ multiplex PCR. The data hold around 48,000 clones, with over 65% observed a single time. Sequenced here: peripheral blood, sampled 4 weeks after starting pembrolizumab. These receptors all come from an adult with mismatch repair-deficient cancer.

The gene calls are TRBV10-3 and TRBJ2-3, with a weak D call TRBD1 (6 bases). The germline V gene has CDR1 ENHRY and CDR2 SYGVKD. The CDR3 covers 17 residues. V dropped 3 bases and J dropped 2 bases, with 18 bases sitting between them. The CDR3 DNA reads as TGTGCCATCAGTGACCGCGAGGGGGAAGGGGTCACAGATACGCAGTATTTT. It codes for CAISDREGEGVTDTQYF.

The chain employs TRBV19 and TRBJ1-2; D ambiguous. V lost 3 bases and J lost 2, with 7 bases in between. The CDR3 spans 13 residues. Germline V lookup: CDR1 LNHDA, CDR2 SQIVND (reference sequence). The CDR3 DNA reads TGTGCCAGTAGTATTAAGGGCAACTATGGCTACACCTTC. Translating it yields CASSIKGNYGYTF.

The chain combines TRBV9 with TRBJ2-5; no definite D call. V lost 9 bases to trimming and J lost 1 base, with 10 bases between them. Germline assignment: CDR1 SGDLS and CDR2 YYNGEE. The CDR3 runs 12 residues. The CDR3: CATSGRQETQYF. The CDR3, as DNA: TGTGCCACCTCCGGACGCCAAGAGACCCAGTACTTC.

The chain joins TRBV2 to TRBJ2-3; D gene unclear. The CDR3 sequence is 13 residues long. V shed 8 bases and J shed 2 bases, with 11 bases lying between them. Germline V lookup: CDR1 SNHLY, CDR2 FYNNEI. The CDR3: CASSLSPTDTQYF. CDR3 DNA: TGTGCCAGCTCGCTGAGCCCCACAGATACGCAGTATTTT.

V and J are TRBV5-1 and TRBJ2-2, with D perhaps matching TRBD1 (6 bases). Looked up from germline, CDR1 is SGHRS and CDR2 is YFSETQ. Between the trimmed V and J ends, which lost 0 bases and 5 bases, there was a span of 8 bases. This CDR3 spans 14 amino acids. CDR3 protein: CASSLGGGTGELFF. The CDR3 nucleotides are TGCGCCAGCAGCTTGGGAGGGGGTACCGGGGAGCTGTTTTTT. The variable domain in full, completed from reference TRBV5-1 and TRBJ2-2, reads KAGVTQTPRYLIKTRGQQVTLSCSPISGHRSVSWYQQTPGQGLQFLFEYFSETQRNKGNFPGRFSGRQFSNSRSEMNVSTLELGDSALYLCASSLGGGTGELFFGEGSRLTVL.

The chain has TRBV7-9 and TRBJ2-5, with TRBD2 identical over 9 bases. Germline CDR1 is SEHNR and CDR2 is FQNEAQ (reference sequence). The V segment lost 6 bases and the J segment 3 bases; nucleotides outside the gene matches: 8. This CDR3 region has 15 residues. In DNA form, the CDR3 reads TGTGCCAGCAGGACAATAGCGGGAGAGAAAGAGACCCAGTACTTC. Protein sequence: CASRTIAGEKETQYF.

This clone was seen a few times. The genes are TRBV12-2 and TRBJ2-7; the table names TRBD2, a call not compared with the DNA. TRBV12-2 is a pseudogene segment. There are 18 residues in the CDR3. CDR3 amino acids: CASRPPKRSPVRVCEQYF. As DNA, the CDR3 is TGTGCAAGTCGCCCCCCTAAACGGTCCCCCGTGAGAGTGTGCGAGCAGTACTTC.

With regard to this clone: The sample carries other DNA sequences with the same CDR3. The chain uses TRBV19 and TRBJ1-1; no clear D. The CDR3 is made up of 13 amino acids. Germline V gene lookup returns CDR1 LNHDA and CDR2 SQIVND (reference sequence). V lost 6 bases and J 1 base, leaving 9 bases between the germline ends. The CDR3 region has the DNA TGTGCCAGTAGCCCTACCCAGAACACTGAAGCTTTCTTT. This gives the protein CASSPTQNTEAFF.

The genes are TRBV6-5 and TRBJ2-3, with D hard to call. V was pared by 5 bases and J by 0 bases, with 6 bases between. This CDR3 has 13 amino acids. Germline V gives CDR1 MNHEY, CDR2 SVGAGI. The CDR3 coding sequence is TGTGCCAGCAGTCGCGCTAGCACAGATACGCAGTATTTT. This gives the protein CASSRASTDTQYF.

This chain joins TRBV19 and TRBJ1-2, with D hard to call. V shed 5 bases and J shed 1 base, with 11 bases lying between them. The CDR3 contains 14 residues. Per germline, CDR1 LNHDA and CDR2 SQIVND (reference sequence). In DNA, the CDR3 is TGTGCCAGTAGTCCCGACACCCTTAACTATGGCTACACCTTC. Protein product: CASSPDTLNYGYTF. The complete variable domain, with remaining parts taken from reference TRBV19 and TRBJ1-2, reads DGGITQSPKYLFRKEGQNVTLSCEQNLNHDAMYWYRQDPGQGLRLIYYSQIVNDFQKGDIAEGYSVSREKKESFPLTVTSAQKNPTAFYLCASSPDTLNYGYTFGSGTRLTVV.

The J gene is TRBJ2-7, the V gene TRBV7-9; D possibly corresponds to TRBD2 (7 bases). V lost 1 base, J lost 1 base, and 20 bases lay in between. CDR3 length: 18 amino acids. Germline V gene sequence: CDR1 SEHNR, CDR2 FQNEAQ (reference sequence). The CDR3 loop reads CASSLGGGPGRLSYEQYF. The CDR3 DNA reads as TGTGCCAGCAGCTTAGGGGGGGGCCCTGGGAGGCTTTCCTACGAGCAGTACTTC.

The chain combines TRBV19 with TRBJ1-1; D ambiguous. The CDR3 consists of 12 residues. V was cut by 0 bases and J by 7 bases, with 6 bases left in between. Germline CDR1 is LNHDA and CDR2 is SQIVND (reference sequence). As DNA, the CDR3 is TGTGCCAGTAGTATAGAGACACGTGAAGCTTTCTTT. This codes for CASSIETREAFF.

The chain recombines TRBV9 with TRBJ2-3, with TRBD2 identical over 7 bases. The germline V gene has CDR1 SGDLS and CDR2 YYNGEE. The CDR3 has 13 residues. Germline trimming cut 6 bases from V and 3 bases from J; bases unmatched to any gene: 4. CDR3 nucleotide sequence: TGTGCCAGCAACGAACTAGCGACAGATACGCAGTATTTT. Its translation: CASNELATDTQYF.

This clone was observed a single time. This sequence joins TRBV7-8 and TRBJ1-3; no reliable D call. V was shortened by 1 base and J by 4 bases, with 8 bases between the two germline ends. From germline, CDR1 is SGHVS and CDR2 FQNEAQ. This CDR3 region has 14 residues. The DNA for the CDR3 is TGTGCCAGCAGCTTAGTGCCGTCCGGAAACACCATATATTTT. Translated, it gives CASSLVPSGNTIYF.

This chain connects TRBV19 to TRBJ2-7, with 7 bases aligning to TRBD2. This CDR3 is built from 15 residues. Germline-derived CDR1 and CDR2 are LNHDA and SQIVND (reference sequence). Trimming cost V 4 bases and J 0 bases; bases outside gene matches: 6. The chain's CDR3 is CASSSWAGDSYEQYF. CDR3 coding DNA: TGTGCCAGTAGTAGCTGGGCGGGGGACTCCTACGAGCAGTACTTC.

This clone was seen only a few times. This chain joins TRBV6-1 and TRBJ1-5, with D unresolved. The CDR3 totals 11 residues. Germline assignment: CDR1 MNHNS and CDR2 SASEGT. Trimming cost V 2 bases and J 11 bases, with 7 bases left between them. The CDR3 DNA is TGTGCCAGCAGTGAACTTGGTTCCCAGCATTTT. Translation: CASSELGSQHF.

The V and J genes are TRBV27 and TRBJ1-1; no clear D. The length of the CDR3 is 16 residues. In germline, CDR1 is MNHEY, CDR2 SMNVEV (reference sequence). Trimming pared 3 bases from V and 1 base from J, leaving 15 bases between. The CDR3 DNA reads TGTGCCAGCAGTTTCCAGATTCCCTTAGCGAACACTGAAGCTTTCTTT. It is translated as CASSFQIPLANTEAFF.

The CDR3 nucleotides read TGTGCCAGCAGCTTAGACAGCGGCCCAAACTACGAGCAGTACTTC. As protein: CASSLDSGPNYEQYF. The chain recombines TRBV7-3 with TRBJ2-7; D is tentatively TRBD1 or TRBD2 (5 bases each). Trimming removed 2 bases from V and 3 bases from J, with 14 bases in between. CDR1 SGHTA and CDR2 FQGTGA come from the germline V gene. This CDR3 has 15 amino acids.

J is TRBJ2-7 and V is TRBV27; 7 bases map to TRBD1. Trimming at V came to 5 bases and at J to 6 bases, leaving 10 bases not matched to a gene. Germline values: CDR1 MNHEY, CDR2 SMNVEV (reference sequence). This CDR3 spans 14 amino acids. CDR3 region: CASSPRDSFSEQYF. The CDR3 DNA sequence: TGTGCCAGCAGTCCCCGGGACAGTTTTTCCGAGCAGTACTTC.

This rearrangement joins TRBV5-8 to TRBJ2-7; D not certain. The V end lost 2 bases, the J end lost 2 bases, and 2 bases lay between the germline ends. This CDR3 contains 11 residues. Germline assignment: CDR1 SGHTS and CDR2 YDEGEE. The CDR3 coding sequence is TGTGCCAGCAGCTTAGCCTACGAGCAGTACTTC. Its translation: CASSLAYEQYF. The whole variable domain, filled in from reference TRBV5-8 and TRBJ2-7, reads EAGVTQSPTHLIKTRGQQATLRCSPISGHTSVYWYQQALGLGLQFLLWYDEGEERNRGNFPPRFSGRQFPNYSSELNVNALELEDSALYLCASSLAYEQYFGPGTRLTVT.

The V call is TRBV9, the J call TRBJ2-5; 10 positions agree with TRBD2. Germline trimming cut 0 bases from V and 12 bases from J; bases unmatched to any gene: 14. This CDR3 comprises 16 residues. Germline CDR1 is SGDLS and CDR2 is YYNGEE. As DNA, the CDR3 is TGTGCCAGCAGCGTAGGGCAGCGGGAGGGCCGGGGTGAAAAGTACTTC. Encoded protein: CASSVGQREGRGEKYF.

This sequence joins TRBV27 and TRBJ2-1; no firm D call. CDR3 size: 13 residues. Trimming pared 3 bases from V and 4 bases from J, leaving 7 bases between. The germline CDR1 and CDR2 sequences are MNHEY and SMNVEV (reference sequence). The chain's CDR3 is CASSFSMYNEQFF. The CDR3 coding sequence is TGTGCCAGCAGTTTTAGTATGTACAATGAGCAGTTCTTC.

The V call is TRBV6-6, the J call TRBJ2-1; 7 bases agree with TRBD2. The CDR3 contains 13 residues. V shed 2 bases and J 12 bases; nucleotides not matched to a gene: 7. CDR1 is MNHNY, CDR2 SVGAGI, per germline (reference sequence). This CDR3 is CASSYERGRGQFF. The CDR3 DNA sequence: TGTGCCAGCAGTTACGAGAGAGGGAGGGGGCAGTTCTTC.

V is TRBV6-1 and J is TRBJ2-3, with 7 nucleotides matching TRBD2. V was clipped by 2 bases and J by 0 bases; unmatched bases: 5. The CDR3 consists of 16 residues. Germline V lookup: CDR1 MNHNS, CDR2 SASEGT. This chain's CDR3 is CASSEYVSGSTDTQYF. CDR3 coding DNA: TGTGCCAGCAGTGAATACGTTAGCGGGAGCACAGATACGCAGTATTTT.

This chain connects TRBV5-1 to TRBJ1-2; 12 bases align to TRBD1. The V and J ends lost 3 bases and 7 bases, in that order; junction bases with no gene match: 4. The germline V gene encodes CDR1 SGHRS and CDR2 YFSETQ. The CDR3 runs to 14 residues. The CDR3 loop reads CASSSGQGAFGYTF. CDR3 nucleotide sequence: TGCGCCAGCAGCTCGGGACAGGGGGCGTTTGGCTACACCTTC.